Presented here are 9 T cell receptor beta chains from one specimen sequenced in a study of cytomegalovirus exposure and HLA in healthy donors. The assay was immunoSEQ multiplex PCR, and TCRdb's table has in-frame clones only and misses some. The sample records 90,000 to 110,000 clones, around 83% being singletons. The sequenced sample consisted of PBMCs. These receptors were collected from a woman younger than 35 in good health and CMV-seropositive.

V and J are TRBV19 and TRBJ1-3; no clear D. Germline V lookup: CDR1 LNHDA, CDR2 SQIVND (reference sequence). Trimming removed 5 bases at V and 3 bases at J, with 11 bases between. The CDR3 consists of 14 residues. This CDR3 is CASSPSGRGNTIYF. CDR3 in DNA: TGTGCCAGTAGTCCCTCCGGTCGTGGAAACACCATATATTTT.

The rearrangement joins TRBV9 to TRBJ2-1; D remains unclear. The germline gives CDR1 SGDLS, CDR2 YYNGEE. The CDR3 spans 15 residues. The V gene lost 2 bases and the J gene lost 3 bases, with 12 bases spanning the gap. The CDR3 nucleotides are TGTGCCAGCAGCGTGGGTGTGAGGTACTACAATGAGCAGTTCTTC. Its translation: CASSVGVRYYNEQFF.

V usage is TRBV11-2 and J usage is TRBJ2-7; weak D call: TRBD1 (5 bases). Germline CDR1 SGHAT, CDR2 FQNNGV. The CDR3 spans 13 residues. V lost 2 bases and J 7 bases, leaving 12 bases between the germline ends. The CDR3 region is CASSLSPQGEQYF. CDR3 DNA sequence: TGTGCCAGCAGCTTAAGCCCTCAGGGTGAGCAGTACTTC. Full variable domain (remainder filled in from reference TRBV11-2 and TRBJ2-7): EAGVAQSPRYKIIEKRQSVAFWCNPISGHATLYWYQQILGQGPKLLIQFQNNGVVDDSQLPKDRFSAERLKGVDSTLKIQPAKLEDSAVYLCASSLSPQGEQYFGPGTRLTVT.

The rearrangement uses TRBV9 and TRBJ2-3; D is possibly TRBD2 (6 bases). The germline gives CDR1 SGDLS, CDR2 YYNGEE. Deletions cut 5 bases from V and 3 bases from J, with 7 bases between. CDR3 length: 12 amino acids. This CDR3 is CASRGGTDTQYF. CDR3 nucleotides: TGTGCCAGCAGAGGAGGGACAGATACGCAGTATTTT.

This chain connects TRBV6-6 to TRBJ2-5; the match to TRBD1 covers 8 bases. The CDR3 is 14 amino acids. Trimming cost V 8 bases and J 3 bases; bases outside gene matches: 8. CDR1 is MNHNY, CDR2 SVGAGI, per germline (reference sequence). CDR3 in amino acids: CASGKRQGKETQYF. The CDR3 DNA is TGTGCCAGCGGTAAAAGACAGGGGAAAGAGACCCAGTACTTC.

The chain employs TRBV18 and TRBJ2-5; D gene uncertain. Germline CDR1 KGHSH, CDR2 LQKENI. V lost 2 bases and J 6 bases, leaving 7 bases between the germline ends. The CDR3 is 12 amino acids. The CDR3 nucleotides are TGTGCCAGCTCACCAGCGGAGCAGACCCAGTACTTC. Residues: CASSPAEQTQYF.

The J gene is TRBJ2-7, the V gene TRBV28, with 7 bases that match TRBD2. The CDR3 has 11 amino acids. The germline CDR1 and CDR2 sequences are MDHEN and SYDVKM. The junction had 4 bases not matched to a gene; V was cut back by 11 bases and J by 3 bases. The CDR3 DNA reads TGTGCCGGGGGGGACTTCTACGAGCAGTACTTC. Protein product: CAGGDFYEQYF. Full variable domain (outside the CDR3, taken from reference TRBV28 and TRBJ2-7): DVKVTQSSRYLVKRTGEKVFLECVQDMDHENMFWYRQDPGLGLRLIYFSYDVKMKEKGDIPEGYSVSREKKERFSLILESASTNQTSMYLCAGGDFYEQYFGPGTRLTVT.

This sequence joins TRBV29-1 and TRBJ2-7; 8 bases match TRBD2. The V gene's germline CDR1 is SQVTM and CDR2 ANQGSEA. V was pared by 4 bases and J by 3 bases, with 8 bases of the junction left unmatched. This CDR3 is 14 amino acids long. The CDR3 coding sequence is TGCAGCGTTGCGGGGCGGGGGGACCTCTACGAGCAGTACTTC. Translation: CSVAGRGDLYEQYF.

This chain uses TRBV5-1 with TRBJ2-7, with D possibly TRBD1 on 5 matching bases. Germline loops: CDR1 SGHRS, CDR2 YFSETQ. V shed 7 bases and J shed 5 bases, with 10 bases lying between them. This CDR3 region has 11 residues. CDR3 protein: CASGAGNEQYF. The CDR3 coding sequence is TGCGCCAGCGGGGCAGGGAACGAGCAGTACTTC. The full variable domain, its missing parts supplied by reference TRBV5-1 and TRBJ2-7, is KAGVTQTPRYLIKTRGQQVTLSCSPISGHRSVSWYQQTPGQGLQFLFEYFSETQRNKGNFPGRFSGRQFSNSRSEMNVSTLELGDSALYLCASGAGNEQYFGPGTRLTVT.